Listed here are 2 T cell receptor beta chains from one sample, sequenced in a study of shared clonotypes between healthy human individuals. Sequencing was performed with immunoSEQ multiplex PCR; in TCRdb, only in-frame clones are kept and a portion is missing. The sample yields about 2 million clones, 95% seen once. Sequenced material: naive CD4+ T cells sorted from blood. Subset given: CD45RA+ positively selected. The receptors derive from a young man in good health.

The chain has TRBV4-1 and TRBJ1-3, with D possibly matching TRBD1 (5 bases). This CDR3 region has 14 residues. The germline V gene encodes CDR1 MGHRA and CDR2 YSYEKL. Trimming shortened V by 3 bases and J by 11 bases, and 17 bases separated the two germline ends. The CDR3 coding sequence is TGCGCCAGCAGCCACCCGGGGGACCCTAAAGCCATATATTTT. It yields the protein CASSHPGDPKAIYF.

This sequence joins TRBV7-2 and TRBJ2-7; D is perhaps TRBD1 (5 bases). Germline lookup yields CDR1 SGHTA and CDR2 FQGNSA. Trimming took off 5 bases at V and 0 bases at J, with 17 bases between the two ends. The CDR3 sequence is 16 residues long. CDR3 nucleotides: TGTGCCAGCAGCCCCTATGGACATTCGCTCTCCTACGAGCAGTACTTC. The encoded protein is CASSPYGHSLSYEQYF. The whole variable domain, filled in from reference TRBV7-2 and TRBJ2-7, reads GAGVSQSPSNKVTEKGKDVELRCDPISGHTALYWYRQSLGQGLEFLIYFQGNSAPDKSGLPSDRFSAERTGGSVSTLTIQRTQQEDSAVYLCASSPYGHSLSYEQYFGPGTRLTVT.